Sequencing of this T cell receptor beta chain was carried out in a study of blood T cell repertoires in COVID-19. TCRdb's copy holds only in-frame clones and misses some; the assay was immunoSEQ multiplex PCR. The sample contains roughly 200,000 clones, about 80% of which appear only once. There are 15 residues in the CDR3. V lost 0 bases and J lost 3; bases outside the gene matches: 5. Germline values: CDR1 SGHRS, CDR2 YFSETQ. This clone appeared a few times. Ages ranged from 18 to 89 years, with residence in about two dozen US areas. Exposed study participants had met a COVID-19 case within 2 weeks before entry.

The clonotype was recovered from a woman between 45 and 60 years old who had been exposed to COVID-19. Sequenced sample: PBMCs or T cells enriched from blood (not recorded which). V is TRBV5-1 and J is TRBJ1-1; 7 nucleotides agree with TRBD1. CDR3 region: CASSLEPGGHTEAFF. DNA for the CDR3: TGCGCCAGCAGCTTGGAACCAGGGGGGCACACTGAAGCTTTCTTT.